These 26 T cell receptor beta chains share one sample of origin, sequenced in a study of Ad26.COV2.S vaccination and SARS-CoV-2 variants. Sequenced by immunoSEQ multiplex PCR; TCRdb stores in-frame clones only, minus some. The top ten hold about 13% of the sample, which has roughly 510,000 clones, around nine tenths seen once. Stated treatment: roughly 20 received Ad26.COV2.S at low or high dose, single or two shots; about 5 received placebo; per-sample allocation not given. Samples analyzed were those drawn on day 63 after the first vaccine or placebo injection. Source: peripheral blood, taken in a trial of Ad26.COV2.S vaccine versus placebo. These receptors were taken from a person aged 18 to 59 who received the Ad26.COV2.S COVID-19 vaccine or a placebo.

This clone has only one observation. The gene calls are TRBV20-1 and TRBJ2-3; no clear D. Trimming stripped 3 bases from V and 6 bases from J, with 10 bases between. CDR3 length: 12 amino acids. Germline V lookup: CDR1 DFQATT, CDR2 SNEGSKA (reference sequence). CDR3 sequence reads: CSASSAADTQYF. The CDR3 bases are TGCAGTGCTAGTTCAGCCGCCGATACGCAGTATTTT.

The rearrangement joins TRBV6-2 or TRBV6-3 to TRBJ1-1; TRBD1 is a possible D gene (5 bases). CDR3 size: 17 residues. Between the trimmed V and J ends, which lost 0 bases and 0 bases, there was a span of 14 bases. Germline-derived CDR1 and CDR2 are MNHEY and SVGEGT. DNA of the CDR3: TGTGCCAGCAGTTACTCCCTAAGAACAGGACTGAACACTGAAGCTTTCTTT. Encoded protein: CASSYSLRTGLNTEAFF.

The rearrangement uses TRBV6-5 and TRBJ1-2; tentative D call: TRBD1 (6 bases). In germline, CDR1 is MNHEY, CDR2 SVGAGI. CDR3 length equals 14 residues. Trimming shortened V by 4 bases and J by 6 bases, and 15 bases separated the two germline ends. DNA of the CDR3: TGTGCCAGCAGTTTAGTAACAGGGATCGATGGCTACACCTTC. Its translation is CASSLVTGIDGYTF.

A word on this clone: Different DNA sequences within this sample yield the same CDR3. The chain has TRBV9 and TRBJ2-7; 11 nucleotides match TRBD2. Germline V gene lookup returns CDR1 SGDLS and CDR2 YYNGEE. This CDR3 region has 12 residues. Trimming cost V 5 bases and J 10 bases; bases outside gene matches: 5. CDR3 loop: CASSLAGGEQYF. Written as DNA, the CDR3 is TGTGCCAGCAGTCTAGCGGGAGGTGAACAGTACTTC.

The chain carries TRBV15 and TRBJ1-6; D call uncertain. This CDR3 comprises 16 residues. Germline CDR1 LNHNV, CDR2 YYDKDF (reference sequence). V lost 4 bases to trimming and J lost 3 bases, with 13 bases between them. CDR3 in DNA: TGTGCCACCAGCAATTCCAGCTCCATCTATAATTCACCCCTCCACTTT. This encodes CATSNSSSIYNSPLHF.

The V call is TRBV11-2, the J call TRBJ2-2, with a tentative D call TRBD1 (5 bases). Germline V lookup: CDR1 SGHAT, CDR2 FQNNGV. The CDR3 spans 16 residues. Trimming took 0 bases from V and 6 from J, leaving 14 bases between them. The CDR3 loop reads CASSLDAQGRSGELFF. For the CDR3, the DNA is TGTGCCAGCAGCTTAGATGCGCAGGGCCGGTCCGGGGAGCTGTTTTTT.

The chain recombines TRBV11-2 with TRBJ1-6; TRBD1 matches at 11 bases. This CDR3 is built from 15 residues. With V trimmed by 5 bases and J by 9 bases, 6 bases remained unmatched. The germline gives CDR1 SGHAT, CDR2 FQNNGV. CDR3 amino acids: CASSLRTGGVSPLHF. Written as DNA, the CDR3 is TGTGCCAGCAGCCTCAGGACAGGGGGCGTTTCACCCCTCCACTTT.

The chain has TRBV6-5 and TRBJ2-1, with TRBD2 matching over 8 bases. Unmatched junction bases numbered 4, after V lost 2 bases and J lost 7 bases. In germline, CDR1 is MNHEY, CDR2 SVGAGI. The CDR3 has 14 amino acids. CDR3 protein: CASSYNPGGNEQFF. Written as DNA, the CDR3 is TGTGCCAGCAGTTACAATCCGGGGGGGAATGAGCAGTTCTTC.

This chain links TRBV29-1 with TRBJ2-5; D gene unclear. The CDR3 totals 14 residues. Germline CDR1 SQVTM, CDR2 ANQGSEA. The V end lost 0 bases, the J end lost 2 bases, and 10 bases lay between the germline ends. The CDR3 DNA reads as TGCAGCGTTGAAGACAGAATCCCTCAAGAGACCCAGTACTTC. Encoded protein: CSVEDRIPQETQYF. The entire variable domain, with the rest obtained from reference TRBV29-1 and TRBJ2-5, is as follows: SAVISQKPSRDICQRGTSLTIQCQVDSQVTMMFWYRQQPGQSLTLIATANQGSEATYESGFVIDKFPISRPNLTFSTLTVSNMSPEDSSIYLCSVEDRIPQETQYFGPGTRLLVL.

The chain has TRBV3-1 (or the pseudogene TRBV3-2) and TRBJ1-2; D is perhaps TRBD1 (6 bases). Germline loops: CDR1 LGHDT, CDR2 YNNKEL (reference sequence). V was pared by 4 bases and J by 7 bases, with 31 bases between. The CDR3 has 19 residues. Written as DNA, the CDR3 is TGTGCCAGCAGCCCAACGTCCGTTTTCCGGGACACGGGGACTATTGGCTACACCTTC. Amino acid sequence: CASSPTSVFRDTGTIGYTF.

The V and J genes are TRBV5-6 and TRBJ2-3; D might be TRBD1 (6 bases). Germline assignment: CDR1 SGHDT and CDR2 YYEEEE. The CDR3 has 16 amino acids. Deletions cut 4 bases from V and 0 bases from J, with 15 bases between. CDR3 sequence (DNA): TGTGCCAGCAGCCTGAAAGGACAGCCAAGCACAGATACGCAGTATTTT. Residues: CASSLKGQPSTDTQYF.

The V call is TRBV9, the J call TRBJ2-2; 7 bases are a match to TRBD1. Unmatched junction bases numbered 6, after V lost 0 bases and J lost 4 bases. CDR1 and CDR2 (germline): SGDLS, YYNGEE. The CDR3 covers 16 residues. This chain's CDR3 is CASSVVYGQVTGELFF. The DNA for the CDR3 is TGTGCCAGCAGCGTAGTATACGGACAGGTCACCGGGGAGCTGTTTTTT.

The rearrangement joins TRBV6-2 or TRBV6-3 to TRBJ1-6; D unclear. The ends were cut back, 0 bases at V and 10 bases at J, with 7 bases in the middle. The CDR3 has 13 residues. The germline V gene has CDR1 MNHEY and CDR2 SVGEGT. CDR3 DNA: TGTGCCAGCAGTTACTCGAACGGGTCACCCCTCCACTTT. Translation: CASSYSNGSPLHF.

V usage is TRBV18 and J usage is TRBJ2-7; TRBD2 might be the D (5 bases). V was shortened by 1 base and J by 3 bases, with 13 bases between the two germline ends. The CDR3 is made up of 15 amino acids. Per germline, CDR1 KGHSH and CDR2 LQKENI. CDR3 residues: CASSPRPDYHYEQYF. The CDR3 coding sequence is TGTGCCAGCTCACCACGTCCAGACTACCACTACGAGCAGTACTTC.

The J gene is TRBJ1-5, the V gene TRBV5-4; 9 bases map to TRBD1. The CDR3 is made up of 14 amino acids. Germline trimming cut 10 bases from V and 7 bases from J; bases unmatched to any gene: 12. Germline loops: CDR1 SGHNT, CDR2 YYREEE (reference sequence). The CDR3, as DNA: TGTGCCGCCGGGGACAGGGTGGTTGAGCAGCCCCAGCATTTT. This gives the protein CAAGDRVVEQPQHF.

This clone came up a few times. CDR3 protein: CASRATGVGEKLFF. The CDR3 coding sequence is TGTGCCAGCAGGGCGACAGGGGTCGGTGAAAAACTGTTTTTT. The gene calls are TRBV27 and TRBJ1-4; 8 nucleotides agree with TRBD1. Germline V gene data show CDR1 as MNHEY and CDR2 as SMNVEV (reference sequence). V shed 6 bases and J 7 bases; nucleotides not matched to a gene: 7. This CDR3 is built from 14 residues. The whole variable domain, filled in from reference TRBV27 and TRBJ1-4, reads EAQVTQNPRYLITVTGKKLTVTCSQNMNHEYMSWYRQDPGLGLRQIYYSMNVEVTDKGDVPEGYKVSRKEKRNFPLILESPSPNQTSLYFCASRATGVGEKLFFGSGTQLSVL.

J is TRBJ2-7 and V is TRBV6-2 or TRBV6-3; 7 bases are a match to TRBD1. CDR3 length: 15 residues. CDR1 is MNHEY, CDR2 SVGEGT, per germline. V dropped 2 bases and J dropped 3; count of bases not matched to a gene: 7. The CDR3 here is CASSYISRGLYEQYF. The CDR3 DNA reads TGTGCCAGCAGTTACATCTCTAGGGGGCTCTACGAGCAGTACTTC.

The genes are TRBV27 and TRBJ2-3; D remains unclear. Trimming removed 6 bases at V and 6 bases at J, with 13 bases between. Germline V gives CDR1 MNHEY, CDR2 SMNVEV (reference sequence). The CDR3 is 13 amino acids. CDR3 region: CASSSYRIDTQYF. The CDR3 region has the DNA TGTGCCAGCAGCAGTTACCGCATCGATACGCAGTATTTT.

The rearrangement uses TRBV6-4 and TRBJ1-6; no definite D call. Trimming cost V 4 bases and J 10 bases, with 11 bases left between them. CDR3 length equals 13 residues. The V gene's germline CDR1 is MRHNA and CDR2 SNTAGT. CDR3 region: CASSASLGSPLHF. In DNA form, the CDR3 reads TGTGCCAGCAGTGCCTCCCTTGGGTCACCCCTCCACTTT.

CDR3 nucleotide sequence: TGTGCCAGCAGCAGTGGGAGGGAAGCTTTCTTT. This encodes CASSSGREAFF. The chain has TRBV28 and TRBJ1-1; D remains ambiguous. Trimming took off 6 bases at V and 8 bases at J, with 10 bases between the two ends. The CDR3 is 11 amino acids. CDR1 is MDHEN and CDR2 is SYDVKM in the germline V gene.

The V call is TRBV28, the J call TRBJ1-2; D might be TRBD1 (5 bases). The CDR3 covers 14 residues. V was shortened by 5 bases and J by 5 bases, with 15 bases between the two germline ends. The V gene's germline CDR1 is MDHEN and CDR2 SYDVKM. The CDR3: CASSRDAGPYGYTF. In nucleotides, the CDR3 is TGTGCCAGCAGTCGGGACGCGGGCCCTTATGGCTACACCTTC.

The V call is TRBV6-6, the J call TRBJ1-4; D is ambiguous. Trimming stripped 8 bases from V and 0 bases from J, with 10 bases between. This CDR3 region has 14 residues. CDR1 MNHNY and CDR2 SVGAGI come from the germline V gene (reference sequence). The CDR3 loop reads CASGRTATNEKLFF. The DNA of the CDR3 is TGTGCCAGCGGTCGGACTGCAACTAATGAAAAACTGTTTTTT.

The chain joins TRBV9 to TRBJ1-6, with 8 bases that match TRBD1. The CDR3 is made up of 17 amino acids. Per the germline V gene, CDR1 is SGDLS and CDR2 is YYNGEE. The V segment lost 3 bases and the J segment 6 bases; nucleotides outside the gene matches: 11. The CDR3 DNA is TGTGCCAGCAGCGGCCTAGGGACAGGAAGAATTAATTCACCCCTCCACTTT. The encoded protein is CASSGLGTGRINSPLHF.

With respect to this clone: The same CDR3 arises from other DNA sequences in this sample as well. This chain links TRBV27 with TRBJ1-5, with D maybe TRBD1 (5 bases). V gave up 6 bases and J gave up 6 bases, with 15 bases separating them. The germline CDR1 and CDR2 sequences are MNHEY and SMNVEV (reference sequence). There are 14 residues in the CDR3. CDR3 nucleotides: TGTGCCAGCAGCAGGCAGGGTTTCGGTCAGCCCCAGCATTTT. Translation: CASSRQGFGQPQHF.

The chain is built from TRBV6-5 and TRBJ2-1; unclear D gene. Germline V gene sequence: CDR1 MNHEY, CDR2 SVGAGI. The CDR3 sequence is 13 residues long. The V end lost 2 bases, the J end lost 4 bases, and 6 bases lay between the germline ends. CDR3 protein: CASSYALYNEQFF. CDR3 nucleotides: TGTGCCAGCAGTTACGCCCTATACAATGAGCAGTTCTTC.

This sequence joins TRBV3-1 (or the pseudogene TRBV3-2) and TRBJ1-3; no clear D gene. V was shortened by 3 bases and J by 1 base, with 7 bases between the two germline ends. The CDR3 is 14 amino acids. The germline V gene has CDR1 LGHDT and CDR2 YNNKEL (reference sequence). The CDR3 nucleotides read TGTGCCAGCAGCCAGGTTCGGTCTGGAAACACCATATATTTT. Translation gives CASSQVRSGNTIYF.